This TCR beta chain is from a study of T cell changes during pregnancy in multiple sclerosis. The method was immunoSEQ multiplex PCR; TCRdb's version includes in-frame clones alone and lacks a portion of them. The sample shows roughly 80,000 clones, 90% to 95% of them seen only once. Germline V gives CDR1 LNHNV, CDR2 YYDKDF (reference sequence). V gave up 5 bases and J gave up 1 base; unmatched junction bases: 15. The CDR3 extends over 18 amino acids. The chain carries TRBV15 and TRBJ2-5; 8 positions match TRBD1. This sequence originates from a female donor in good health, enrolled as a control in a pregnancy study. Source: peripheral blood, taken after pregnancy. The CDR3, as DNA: TGTGCCACCAGCCCGCCCGCGACAGGGGTCTTTTTCCAAGAGACCCAGTACTTC. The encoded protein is CATSPPATGVFFQETQYF.